Listed here are 24 T cell receptor beta chains from one sample, sequenced in a study of control samples from healthy donors and cancer patients. TCRdb keeps only in-frame clones here, not all; method: immunoSEQ multiplex PCR. The table lists around 80,000 clones, more than 75% of them singletons. Sequences were obtained from blood. All receptors come from a man aged 50 to 59 in good health.

The chain employs TRBV7-9 and TRBJ2-3; 10 bases align to TRBD2. The germline CDR1 and CDR2 sequences are SEHNR and FQNEAQ (reference sequence). The CDR3 runs to 16 residues. V trimming: 5 bases; J trimming: 4 bases; junction bases outside the gene matches: 9. The CDR3 here is CASSPIRAGGPDTQYF. Written as DNA, the CDR3 is TGTGCCAGCAGCCCCATTAGAGCGGGAGGGCCAGATACGCAGTATTTT.

The CDR3 reads CASSPSTGELFF. In DNA, the CDR3 is TGCGCCAGCAGCCCTTCCACCGGGGAGCTGTTTTTT. The chain employs TRBV5-1 and TRBJ2-2; no clear D gene. The V gene's germline CDR1 is SGHRS and CDR2 YFSETQ. The V gene lost 4 bases and the J gene lost 4 bases, with 5 bases spanning the gap. CDR3 size: 12 residues.

The gene calls are TRBV19 and TRBJ1-1, with 7 bases lining up with TRBD1. J gave up 5 bases and V 3 bases, and 3 bases lay outside the gene matches. Germline CDR1 is LNHDA and CDR2 is SQIVND (reference sequence). The CDR3 has 13 residues. Here the CDR3 DNA reads TGTGCCAGTAGTATTGGCAGGGGGACTGAAGCTTTCTTT. Translating gives CASSIGRGTEAFF.

The chain carries TRBV4-3 and TRBJ1-5, with D unclear. Trimming shortened V by 2 bases and J by 2 bases, and 7 bases separated the two germline ends. Germline loops: CDR1 LGHNA, CDR2 YSLEER. The CDR3 is made up of 14 amino acids. This CDR3 is CASSQNGGNQPQHF. CDR3 nucleotides: TGCGCCAGCAGCCAAAATGGGGGCAATCAGCCCCAGCATTTT.

V and J are TRBV5-1 and TRBJ1-1; 10 bases line up with TRBD1. Per the germline V gene, CDR1 is SGHRS and CDR2 is YFSETQ. Trimming took 4 bases from V and 1 from J; bases not matched to a gene: 10. The CDR3 extends over 17 amino acids. DNA of the CDR3: TGCGCCAGCAGCCCCTCCCGGACAGGGGGAGAGAACACTGAAGCTTTCTTT. Translating it yields CASSPSRTGGENTEAFF.

This clone was detected only a few times. The V gene is TRBV6-2 or TRBV6-3, the J gene TRBJ1-1; TRBD1 might be the D (6 bases). Deletions cut 7 bases from V and 10 bases from J, with 19 bases between. The germline V gene encodes CDR1 MNHEY and CDR2 SVGEGT. This CDR3 is built from 13 residues. Written as DNA, the CDR3 is TGTGCCAGCACCCCCACGGGGGCGAATCGAGCTTTCTTT. Its translation is CASTPTGANRAFF.

J is TRBJ2-1 and V is TRBV4-3, with D possibly matching TRBD1 (6 bases). V was cut by 2 bases and J by 4 bases, with 12 bases left in between. CDR1 is LGHNA and CDR2 is YSLEER in the germline V gene. The CDR3 contains 15 residues. CDR3 bases: TGCGCCAGCAGCCAAACTGGGGGCGGGTACAATGAGCAGTTCTTC. It is translated as CASSQTGGGYNEQFF.

The chain links TRBV14 to TRBJ2-3, with 9 bases matching TRBD2. CDR1 is SGHDN and CDR2 is FVKESK in the germline V gene. CDR3 length: 16 residues. J lost 0 bases, V lost 4 bases, and 5 bases had no gene match. The CDR3 DNA reads TGTGCCAGCAGCCTCAGACTAGCGGCTAGCACAGATACGCAGTATTTT. Encoded protein: CASSLRLAASTDTQYF.

This sequence joins TRBV19 and TRBJ1-2; D unclear. The V gene lost 5 bases and the J gene lost 4 bases, with 8 bases spanning the gap. In germline, CDR1 is LNHDA, CDR2 SQIVND (reference sequence). The CDR3 totals 12 residues. As DNA, the CDR3 is TGTGCCAGTAGTCCCGAATTCTATGGCTACACCTTC. Its protein is CASSPEFYGYTF.

The genes are TRBV20-1 and TRBJ1-1, with D possibly matching TRBD1 (5 bases). In germline, CDR1 is DFQATT, CDR2 SNEGSKA (reference sequence). Trimming pared 3 bases from V and 1 base from J, leaving 12 bases between. The CDR3 length is 14 residues. In DNA, the CDR3 is TGCAGTGCTAGTGAATCTACAGGGAACACTGAAGCTTTCTTT. It codes for CSASESTGNTEAFF.

The rearrangement joins TRBV5-4 to TRBJ2-2; D not certain. The germline CDR1 and CDR2 sequences are SGHNT and YYREEE (reference sequence). This CDR3 has 15 amino acids. Between the trimmed V and J ends, which lost 0 bases and 7 bases, there was a span of 13 bases. CDR3 sequence: CASSLEGQSGGELFF. In DNA form, the CDR3 reads TGTGCCAGCAGCTTGGAAGGTCAGTCCGGCGGGGAGCTGTTTTTT. The full variable domain, completed using reference TRBV5-4 and TRBJ2-2, is ETGVTQSPTHLIKTRGQQVTLRCSSQSGHNTVSWYQQALGQGPQFIFQYYREEENGRGNFPPRFSGLQFPNYSSELNVNALELDDSALYLCASSLEGQSGGELFFGEGSRLTVL.

This clone has more than one count but fewer than ten. J is TRBJ2-3 and V is TRBV5-1, with 14 nucleotides matching TRBD2. V dropped 4 bases and J dropped 2; count of bases not matched to a gene: 9. Germline loops: CDR1 SGHRS, CDR2 YFSETQ. This CDR3 is 18 amino acids long. The CDR3 bases are TGCGCCAGCAGCATCGGACTAGCGGGAGGATTCTTCACAGATACGCAGTATTTT. Its protein is CASSIGLAGGFFTDTQYF.

The chain combines TRBV3-1 (or the pseudogene TRBV3-2) with TRBJ2-1, with D possibly being TRBD1 or TRBD2 (5 bases each). V gave up 1 base and J gave up 2 bases, with 9 bases separating them. Germline loops: CDR1 LGHDT, CDR2 YNNKEL (reference sequence). The CDR3 loop spans 15 amino acids. CDR3 sequence reads: CASSQGGTTYNEQFF. CDR3 DNA: TGTGCCAGCAGCCAAGGGGGGACCACCTACAATGAGCAGTTCTTC.

The genes are TRBV12-5 and TRBJ2-5; D remains ambiguous. Deletions cut 1 base from V and 2 bases from J, with 11 bases between. The CDR3 runs to 15 residues. Germline V gives CDR1 LGHNT, CDR2 FRNRAP. Written as DNA, the CDR3 is TGTGCTAGTGGTTTGGGACAATCGAGGCAAGAGACCCAGTACTTC. Amino acid sequence: CASGLGQSRQETQYF.

The CDR3 DNA reads as TGTGCCAGCAGCTTAGCACCAACAATTGCGGGAAACACAGATACGCAGTATTTT. Encoded protein: CASSLAPTIAGNTDTQYF. The J gene is TRBJ2-3, the V gene TRBV7-8, with a weak D call TRBD2 (6 bases). CDR1 and CDR2 from the germline V gene are SGHVS and FQNEAQ. This CDR3 is built from 18 residues. The V end was cut by 0 bases, the J end by 2 bases, with 18 bases between.

This sequence joins TRBV30 and TRBJ1-1; TRBD1 might be the D (6 bases). The CDR3 is 13 amino acids. Germline V gene lookup returns CDR1 GTSNPN and CDR2 SVGIG (reference sequence). Trimming removed 7 bases from V and 4 bases from J, with 16 bases in between. CDR3 amino acids: CASTTGRGTEAFF. CDR3 DNA sequence: TGTGCCTCGACGACAGGAAGGGGCACTGAAGCTTTCTTT.

The chain couples TRBV2 to TRBJ1-1, with D unclear. Germline values: CDR1 SNHLY, CDR2 FYNNEI. The CDR3 loop spans 15 amino acids. V was clipped by 3 bases and J by 5 bases, with 16 bases between them. The CDR3 loop reads CASSELGIRATEAFF. CDR3 nucleotides: TGTGCCAGCAGTGAGCTAGGGATTAGAGCGACTGAAGCTTTCTTT.

The genes are TRBV6-2 or TRBV6-3 and TRBJ2-2, with TRBD1 matching over 7 bases. The J segment lost 2 bases and the V segment lost 5 bases, leaving 8 bases of the junction unmatched. Germline loops: CDR1 MNHEY, CDR2 SVGEGT. The CDR3 runs 16 residues. The CDR3 sequence is CASSNLQGSNTGELFF. CDR3 nucleotide sequence: TGTGCCAGCAGTAACTTACAGGGGAGCAACACCGGGGAGCTGTTTTTT.

This chain connects TRBV29-1 to TRBJ1-1; D gene ambiguous. Looked up from germline, CDR1 is SQVTM and CDR2 is ANQGSEA. The length of the CDR3 is 12 residues. The germline V and J ends were trimmed by 5 bases and 0 bases, with 7 bases remaining between them. CDR3 sequence reads: CSVKDLNTEAFF. For the CDR3, the DNA is TGCAGCGTTAAGGACTTGAACACTGAAGCTTTCTTT.

This clone appeared a few times. The gene calls are TRBV12-2 and TRBJ1-3. TRBV12-2 is noted as a pseudogene. This CDR3 comprises 16 residues. Written as DNA, the CDR3 is TGTGCAAGTCGCTTAGCAAGGGTTTTCTCTGGAAACACCATATATTTT. This codes for CASRLARVFSGNTIYF.

The rearrangement joins TRBV5-1 to TRBJ1-5; D is possibly TRBD1 (6 bases). V shed 0 bases and J shed 5 bases, with 15 bases lying between them. Germline V gives CDR1 SGHRS, CDR2 YFSETQ. The CDR3 spans 16 residues. The CDR3 nucleotides read TGCGCCAGCAGCTTGGGGGCAGGGGCGGTTGATCAGCCCCAGCATTTT. Encoded protein: CASSLGAGAVDQPQHF. The variable domain in full, completed from reference TRBV5-1 and TRBJ1-5, reads KAGVTQTPRYLIKTRGQQVTLSCSPISGHRSVSWYQQTPGQGLQFLFEYFSETQRNKGNFPGRFSGRQFSNSRSEMNVSTLELGDSALYLCASSLGAGAVDQPQHFGDGTRLSIL.

This chain joins TRBV30 and TRBJ2-1; unclear D gene. V lost 8 bases, J lost 10 bases, and 21 bases lay in between. Germline V gene sequence: CDR1 GTSNPN, CDR2 SVGIG (reference sequence). CDR3 length: 13 residues. The CDR3 DNA reads as TGTGCCGCCTACGTGCTCGAGGACGTCGAGCAGTTCTTC. It codes for CAAYVLEDVEQFF.

The V call is TRBV27, the J call TRBJ1-3, with 11 positions matching TRBD1. Germline loops: CDR1 MNHEY, CDR2 SMNVEV (reference sequence). The CDR3 totals 15 residues. V trimming: 5 bases; J trimming: 4 bases; junction bases outside the gene matches: 4. CDR3 nucleotides: TGTGCCAGCAGTCTTGGACAGGGGGCGGGAAACACCATATATTTT. Translated, it gives CASSLGQGAGNTIYF.

This chain links TRBV11-2 with TRBJ1-5; TRBD1 matches at 7 bases. Germline CDR1 is SGHAT and CDR2 is FQNNGV. The CDR3 totals 15 residues. V shed 1 base, J shed 5 bases, and the junction held 5 bases outside the gene matches. CDR3 nucleotides: TGTGCCAGCAGCTTAGTCTCAGGGGGGGATCAGCCCCAGCATTTT. It encodes CASSLVSGGDQPQHF.